This T cell receptor (beta chain) was recovered during a study of blood T cell repertoires in COVID-19. Study-level background: The samples span acute and convalescent COVID-19 from the United States, Italy and Spain. PBMCs, B-cell-depleted T cells, or T cells were the source of the cDNA or gDNA that made up the material.

Authors' data handling: Quantification of nucleated cells was approximated via reference gene primer amplification. Repertoires were generated with immunoSEQ multiplex PCR, while TCRdb's copy carries only in-frame clones and drops some. V and J calls and clone size come straight from that table; D and trimming were deduced from the DNA. The profile shows roughly 230,000 clones, roughly four fifths of them singletons. The V segment lost 6 bases and the J segment 0 bases; nucleotides outside the gene matches: 6. The CDR3 spans 15 residues. The germline V gene encodes CDR1 SGHVS and CDR2 FNYEAQ. Sequences were obtained from peripheral blood. The TCR was taken from a man in his fifties or sixties with active or convalescent COVID-19. The rearrangement joins TRBV7-6 to TRBJ1-1; the match to TRBD1 covers 8 bases. The CDR3 is CASRKRQGMNTEAFF. The DNA of the CDR3 is TGTGCCAGCAGGAAACGACAGGGGATGAACACTGAAGCTTTCTTT.